This T cell receptor (beta chain) originates from a study of blood T cell repertoires in COVID-19 (TCRdb year 2020). Study-level background: Samples covering the acute and convalescent phases of COVID-19 were provided by collaborators in the United States, Italy and Spain. The prospective study material was composed of cDNA or gDNA derived from T cells, B-cell-depleted T cells, or PBMCs. The dataset comprised deeply sampled blood TCRbeta repertoires from subjects exposed to, actively infected with, or recovered from COVID-19. The repertoires were released in a freely available public database intended as a resource for research on the immune response to SARS-CoV-2. Samples came from the ongoing ImmuneRACE study (first 160 participants) plus 1,254 subjects from 6 global collaborators. Nearly every sample came with metadata listing a de-identified subject ID, COVID-19 status, age in years and sex. Where HLA class I and class II types were available, the types were taken from metadata supplied by the sample provider, not from assay-based typing.

The collaborating institutions used their own protocols to collect whole blood in K2EDTA tubes. Collaborator samples were shipped for TCRbeta analysis as frozen whole blood, isolated PBMCs, or DNA extracted from either sample type. Paper-wide results and their limitations: The quantity of clinical and demographic metadata differed by source and by participant and was supplied without curation.

CDR1 and CDR2, looked up from the germline V gene, are SGHRS and YFSETQ. The germline V end is reduced by 0 bases and the J end by 5 bases; junction bases left unmatched: 0. The CDR3 spans 14 residues, from the cysteine through the phenylalanine. Left in the record is the CDR3 DNA by itself, 42 bases read in frame from the first base. Notes on this clone: Its binding antigen is unknown. No base quality information exists; no much larger clone differs at one position. Different DNA sequences within this sample yield the same CDR3.

The immunoSEQ Assay, a bias-controlled multiplex PCR, was used to amplify TCRbeta CDR3 regions from genomic DNA. As for the original processing: The number of nucleated cells in each sample was estimated by amplification of reference gene primers within the assay. To quantify the absolute abundance of each unique TCRbeta CDR3 rearrangement, sequence reads were collapsed and filtered. For each sample, productive Simpson clonality was calculated as the square root of Simpson's diversity index over productive rearrangements. The table was pulled from immuneACCESS by TCRdb, which kept in-frame rearrangements only. Such tables lose some clones; where checked, under half of the loss comes from unresolved V genes, and the rest has no known cause. V, J and clone size were drawn from that table, and D and trimming were deduced from the DNA. Counted in this sample were 150,000 to 180,000 clones; roughly 80% of them appeared once. Of the sample, roughly 1.5% is held by the ten largest clones.

The chain employs TRBV5-1 and TRBJ1-5; 9 nucleotides in the junction match TRBD1. Material for sequencing was peripheral blood. The receptor was isolated from a man older than 75 with acute or convalescent COVID-19. The CDR3 has the sequence CASSLGQGDQPQHF. The DNA is as follows: TGCGCCAGCAGCTTGGGACAGGGGGATCAGCCCCAGCATTTT.